This T cell receptor (beta chain) was recorded in a study of blood T cell repertoires in COVID-19. Study-level information: Spain, Italy and the United States supplied samples that represented acute and convalescent COVID-19. Sources were T cells, B-cell-depleted T cells, or PBMCs; the material itself was cDNA or gDNA.

The authors' processing: How many nucleated cells were present was estimated from reference gene primer amplification. Measured with immunoSEQ multiplex PCR; TCRdb has only the in-frame clones, and not every one. Clonal size and the V and J genes are those of that table, whereas D and trimming came from the DNA. The data show 55,000 to 65,000 clones, with around 81% seen just once and about 3.5% held by the top ten. This CDR3 is 14 amino acids long. V shed 4 bases, J shed 6 bases, and the junction held 4 bases outside the gene matches. Germline V gene lookup returns CDR1 SGDLS and CDR2 YYNGEE. Material for sequencing was peripheral blood. This clonotype was sampled from a woman older than 75 with acute or convalescent COVID-19. The gene calls are TRBV9 and TRBJ2-7; 13 bases line up with TRBD2. CDR3 sequence reads: CASSYGLAGVEQYF. For the CDR3, the DNA is TGTGCCAGCAGCTATGGACTAGCGGGGGTCGAGCAGTACTTC. Variable domain in full (rest from reference TRBV9 and TRBJ2-7): DSGVTQTPKHLITATGQRVTLRCSPRSGDLSVYWYQQSLDQGLQFLIQYYNGEERAKGNILERFSAQQFPDLHSELNLSSLELGDSALYFCASSYGLAGVEQYFGPGTRLTVT.